Sequencing of this T cell receptor beta chain was carried out in a study of blood T cell repertoires in COVID-19. CDR3 length: 15 residues. Trimming shortened V by 5 bases and J by 3 bases, and 14 bases separated the two germline ends. CDR1 and CDR2 from the germline V gene are SEHNR and FQNEAQ (reference sequence). Method: immunoSEQ multiplex PCR; TCRdb's copy keeps in-frame clones and lacks some. The table lists about 180,000 clones, roughly 87% of them singletons, with roughly 1.2% in the top ten. The sequence came from a human donor with acute COVID-19. The donor label of this sample is uncertain. The sequencing sample was made of PBMCs or T cells enriched from blood (not recorded which). This chain connects TRBV7-9 to TRBJ1-3; D gene unclear. CDR3 sequence: CASSPKLRIGNTIYF. CDR3 bases: TGTGCCAGCAGCCCTAAGCTGAGGATTGGAAACACCATATATTTT.